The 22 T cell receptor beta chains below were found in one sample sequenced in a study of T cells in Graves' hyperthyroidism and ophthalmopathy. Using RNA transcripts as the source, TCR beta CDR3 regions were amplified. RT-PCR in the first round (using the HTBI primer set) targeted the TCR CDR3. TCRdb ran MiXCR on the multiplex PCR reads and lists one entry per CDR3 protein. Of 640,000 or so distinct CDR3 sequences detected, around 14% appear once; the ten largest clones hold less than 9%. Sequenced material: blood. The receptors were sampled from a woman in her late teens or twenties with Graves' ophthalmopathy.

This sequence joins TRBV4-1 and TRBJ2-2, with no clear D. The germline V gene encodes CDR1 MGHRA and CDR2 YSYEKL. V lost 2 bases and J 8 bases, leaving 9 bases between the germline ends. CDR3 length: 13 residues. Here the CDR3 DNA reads TGCGCCAGCAGCCAAACCCTTCCAGGGGAGCTGTTTTTT. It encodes CASSQTLPGELFF.

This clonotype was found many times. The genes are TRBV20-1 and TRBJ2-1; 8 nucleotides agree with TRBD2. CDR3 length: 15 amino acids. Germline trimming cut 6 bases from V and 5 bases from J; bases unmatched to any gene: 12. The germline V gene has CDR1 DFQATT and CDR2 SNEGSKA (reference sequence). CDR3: CSALRPGGGHNEQFF. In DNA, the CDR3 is TGCAGTGCGCTACGACCGGGAGGGGGGCACAATGAGCAGTTCTTC.

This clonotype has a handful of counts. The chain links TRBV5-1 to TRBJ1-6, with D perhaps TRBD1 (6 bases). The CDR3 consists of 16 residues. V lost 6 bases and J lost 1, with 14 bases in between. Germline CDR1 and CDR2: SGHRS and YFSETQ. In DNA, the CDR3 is TGCGCCAGCAAAACTCTACAGGGATCCTATAATTCACCCCTCCACTTT. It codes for CASKTLQGSYNSPLHF.

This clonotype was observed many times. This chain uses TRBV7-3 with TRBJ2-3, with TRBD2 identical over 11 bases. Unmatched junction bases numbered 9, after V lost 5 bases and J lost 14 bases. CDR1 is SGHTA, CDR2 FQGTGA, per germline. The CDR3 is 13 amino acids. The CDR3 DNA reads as TGTGCCAGCAGCGAACTAGCGGGAGTGGCCCCGTATTTT. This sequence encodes CASSELAGVAPYF.

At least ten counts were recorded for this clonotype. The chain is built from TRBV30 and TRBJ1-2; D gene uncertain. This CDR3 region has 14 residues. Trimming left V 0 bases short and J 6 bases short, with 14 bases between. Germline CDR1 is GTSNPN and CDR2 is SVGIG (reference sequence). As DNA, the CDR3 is TGTGCCTGGAGTGTACTGTCTAGGGCAGATGGCTACACCTTC. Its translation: CAWSVLSRADGYTF.

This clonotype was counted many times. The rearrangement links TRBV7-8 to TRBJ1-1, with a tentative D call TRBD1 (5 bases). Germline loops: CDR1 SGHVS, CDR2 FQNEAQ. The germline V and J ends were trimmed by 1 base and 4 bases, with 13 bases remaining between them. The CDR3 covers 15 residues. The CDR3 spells CASSLVGSGGTEAFF. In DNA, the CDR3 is TGTGCCAGCAGCTTAGTAGGCAGCGGGGGCACTGAAGCTTTCTTT.

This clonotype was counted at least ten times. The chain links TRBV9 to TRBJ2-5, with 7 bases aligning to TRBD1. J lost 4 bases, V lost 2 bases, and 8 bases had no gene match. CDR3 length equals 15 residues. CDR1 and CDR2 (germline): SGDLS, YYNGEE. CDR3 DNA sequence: TGTGCCAGCAGCGTCGGACAGGCGACCGTAGAGACCCAGTACTTC. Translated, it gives CASSVGQATVETQYF.

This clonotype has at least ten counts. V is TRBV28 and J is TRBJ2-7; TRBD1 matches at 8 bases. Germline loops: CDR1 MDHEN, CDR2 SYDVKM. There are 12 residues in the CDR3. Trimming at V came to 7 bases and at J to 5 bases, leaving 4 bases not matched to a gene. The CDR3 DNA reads TGTGCCAGCACCCCACAGGGGGACGAGCAGTACTTC. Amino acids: CASTPQGDEQYF.

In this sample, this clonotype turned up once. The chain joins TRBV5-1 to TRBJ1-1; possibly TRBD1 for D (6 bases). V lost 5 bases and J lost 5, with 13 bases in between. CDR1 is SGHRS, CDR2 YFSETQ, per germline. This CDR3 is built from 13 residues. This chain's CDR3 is CASRGGGETEAFF. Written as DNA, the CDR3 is TGCGCCAGCAGAGGGGGAGGGGAAACTGAAGCTTTCTTT.

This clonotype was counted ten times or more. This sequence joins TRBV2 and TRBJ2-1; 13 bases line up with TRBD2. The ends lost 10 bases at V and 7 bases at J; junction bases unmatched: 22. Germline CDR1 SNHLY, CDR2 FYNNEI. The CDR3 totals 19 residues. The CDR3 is CATLTSGRNTTNGRNEQFF. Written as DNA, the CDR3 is TGTGCCACACTGACTAGCGGGAGGAATACCACCAATGGGAGGAATGAGCAGTTCTTC. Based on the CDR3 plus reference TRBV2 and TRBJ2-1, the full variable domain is EPEVTQTPSHQVTQMGQEVILRCVPISNHLYFYWYRQILGQKVEFLVSFYNNEISEKSEIFDDQFSVERPDGSNFTLKIRSTKLEDSAMYFCATLTSGRNTTNGRNEQFFGPGTRLTVL.

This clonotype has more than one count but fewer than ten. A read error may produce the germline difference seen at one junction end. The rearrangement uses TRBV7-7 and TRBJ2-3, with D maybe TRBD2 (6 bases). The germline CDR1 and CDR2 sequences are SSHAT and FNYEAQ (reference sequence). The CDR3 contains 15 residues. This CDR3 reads CASSLIAVSTDTQYF. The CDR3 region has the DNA TGTGCTAGCAGCTTGATAGCGGTTAGCACAGATACGCAGTATTTT.

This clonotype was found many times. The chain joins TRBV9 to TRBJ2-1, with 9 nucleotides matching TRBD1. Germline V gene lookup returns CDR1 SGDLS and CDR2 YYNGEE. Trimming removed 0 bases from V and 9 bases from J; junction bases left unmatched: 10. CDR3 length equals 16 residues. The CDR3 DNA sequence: TGTGCCAGCAGCGTAGGGTGGGACAGGGTATCGGGTGAGCAGTTCTTC. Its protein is CASSVGWDRVSGEQFF.

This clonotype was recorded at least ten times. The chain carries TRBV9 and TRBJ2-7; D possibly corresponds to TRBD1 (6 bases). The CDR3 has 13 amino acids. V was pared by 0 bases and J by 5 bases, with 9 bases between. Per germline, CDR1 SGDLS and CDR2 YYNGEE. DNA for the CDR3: TGTGCCAGCAGCGTAGACGGGGACAACGAGCAGTACTTC. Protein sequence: CASSVDGDNEQYF. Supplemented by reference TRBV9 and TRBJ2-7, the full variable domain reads DSGVTQTPKHLITATGQRVTLRCSPRSGDLSVYWYQQSLDQGLQFLIQYYNGEERAKGNILERFSAQQFPDLHSELNLSSLELGDSALYFCASSVDGDNEQYFGPGTRLTVT.

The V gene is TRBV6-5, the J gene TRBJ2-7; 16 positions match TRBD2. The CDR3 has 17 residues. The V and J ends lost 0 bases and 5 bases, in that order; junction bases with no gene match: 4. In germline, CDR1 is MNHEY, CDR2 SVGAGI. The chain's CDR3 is CASSYSGTSGREDEQYF. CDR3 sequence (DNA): TGTGCCAGCAGTTACTCCGGGACTAGCGGGAGGGAGGACGAGCAGTACTTC.

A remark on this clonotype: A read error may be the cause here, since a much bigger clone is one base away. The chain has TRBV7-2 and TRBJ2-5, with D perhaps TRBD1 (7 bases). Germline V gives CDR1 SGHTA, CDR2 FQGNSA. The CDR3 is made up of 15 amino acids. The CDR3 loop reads CASSLLWTGRETQCF. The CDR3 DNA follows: TGTGCCAGCAGCCTCCTCTGGACAGGCCGGGAGACCCAGTGCTTC. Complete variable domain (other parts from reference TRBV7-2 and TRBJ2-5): GAGVSQSPSNKVTEKGKDVELRCDPISGHTALYWYRQSLGQGLEFLIYFQGNSAPDKSGLPSDRFSAERTGGSVSTLTIQRTQQEDSAVYLCASSLLWTGRETQCFGPGTRLLVL.

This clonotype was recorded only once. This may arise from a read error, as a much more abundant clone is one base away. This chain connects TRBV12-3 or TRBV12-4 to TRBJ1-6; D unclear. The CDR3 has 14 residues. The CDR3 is CASSWQSYNSPPHF. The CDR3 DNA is TGTGCCAGCAGTTGGCAAAGCTATAATTCACCCCCCCACTTT.

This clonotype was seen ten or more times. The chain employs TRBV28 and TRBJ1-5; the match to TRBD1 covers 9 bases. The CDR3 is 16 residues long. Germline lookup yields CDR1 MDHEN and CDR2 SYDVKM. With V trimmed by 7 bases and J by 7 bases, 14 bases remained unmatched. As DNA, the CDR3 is TGTGCCAGCATTCCGGGACAGGGAGGAGTTTACCAGCCCCAGCATTTT. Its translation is CASIPGQGGVYQPQHF.

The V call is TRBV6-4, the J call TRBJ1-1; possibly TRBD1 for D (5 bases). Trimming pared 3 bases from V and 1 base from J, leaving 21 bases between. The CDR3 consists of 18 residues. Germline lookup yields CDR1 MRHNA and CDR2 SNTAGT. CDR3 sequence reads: CASSDHGRGSDGNTEAFF. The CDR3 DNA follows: TGTGCCAGCAGTGATCATGGGAGGGGAAGTGATGGGAACACTGAAGCTTTCTTT.

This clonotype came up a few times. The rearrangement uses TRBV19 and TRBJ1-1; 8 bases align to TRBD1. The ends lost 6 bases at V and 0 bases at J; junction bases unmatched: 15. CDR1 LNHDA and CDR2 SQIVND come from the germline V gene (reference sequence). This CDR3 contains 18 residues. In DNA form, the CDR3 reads TGTGCCAGTAGAGAGGACTTCCTACAGGGGGAGGTGAACACTGAAGCTTTCTTT. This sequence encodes CASREDFLQGEVNTEAFF.

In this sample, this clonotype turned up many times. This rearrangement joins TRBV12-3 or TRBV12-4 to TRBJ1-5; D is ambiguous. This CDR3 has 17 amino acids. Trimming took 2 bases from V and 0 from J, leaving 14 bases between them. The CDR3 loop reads CASSLILNSDSNQPQHF. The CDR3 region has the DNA TGTGCCAGCAGTTTAATTCTAAACAGTGATAGCAATCAGCCCCAGCATTTT.

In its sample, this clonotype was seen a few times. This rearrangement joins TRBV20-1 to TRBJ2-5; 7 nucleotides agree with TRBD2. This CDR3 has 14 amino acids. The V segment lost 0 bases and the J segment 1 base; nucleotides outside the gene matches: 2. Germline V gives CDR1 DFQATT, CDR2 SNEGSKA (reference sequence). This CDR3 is CSARETSLQETQYF. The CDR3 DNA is TGCAGTGCTAGAGAGACTAGCCTCCAAGAGACCCAGTACTTC.

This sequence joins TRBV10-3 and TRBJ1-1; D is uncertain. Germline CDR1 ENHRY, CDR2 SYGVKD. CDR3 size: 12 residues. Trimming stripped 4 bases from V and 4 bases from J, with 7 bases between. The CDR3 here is CAISAVTTEAFF. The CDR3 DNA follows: TGTGCCATCAGTGCCGTAACCACTGAAGCTTTCTTT.